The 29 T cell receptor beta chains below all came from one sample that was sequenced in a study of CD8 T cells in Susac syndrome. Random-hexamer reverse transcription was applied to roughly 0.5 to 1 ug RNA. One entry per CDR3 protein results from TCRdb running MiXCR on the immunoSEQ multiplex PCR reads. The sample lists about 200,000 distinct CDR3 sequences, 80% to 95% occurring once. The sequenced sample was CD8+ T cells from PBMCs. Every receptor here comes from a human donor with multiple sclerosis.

CDR3 in DNA: TGTGCCCTTAGCGGGAGGAGGTCCTACAATGAGCAGTTCTTC. This sequence encodes CALSGRRSYNEQFF. This chain uses TRBV30 with TRBJ2-1; 10 bases match TRBD2. The CDR3 contains 14 residues. The V segment lost 8 bases and the J segment 1 base; nucleotides outside the gene matches: 5. Germline CDR1 and CDR2: GTSNPN and SVGIG (reference sequence).

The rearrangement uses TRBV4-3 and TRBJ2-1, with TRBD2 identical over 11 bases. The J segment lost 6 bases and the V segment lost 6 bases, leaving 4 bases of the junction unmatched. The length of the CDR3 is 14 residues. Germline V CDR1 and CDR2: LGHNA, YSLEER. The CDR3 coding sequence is TGCGCCAGCAGTCGCGGGACTAGCGGCAATGAGCAGTTCTTC. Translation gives CASSRGTSGNEQFF.

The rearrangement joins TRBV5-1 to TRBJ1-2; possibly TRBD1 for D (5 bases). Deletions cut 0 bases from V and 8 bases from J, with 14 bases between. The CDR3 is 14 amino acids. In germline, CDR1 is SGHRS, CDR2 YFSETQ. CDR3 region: CASSLELGRGGYTF. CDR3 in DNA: TGCGCCAGCAGCTTGGAATTGGGGCGGGGAGGCTACACCTTC. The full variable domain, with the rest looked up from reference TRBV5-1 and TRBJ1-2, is KAGVTQTPRYLIKTRGQQVTLSCSPISGHRSVSWYQQTPGQGLQFLFEYFSETQRNKGNFPGRFSGRQFSNSRSEMNVSTLELGDSALYLCASSLELGRGGYTFGSGTRLTVV.

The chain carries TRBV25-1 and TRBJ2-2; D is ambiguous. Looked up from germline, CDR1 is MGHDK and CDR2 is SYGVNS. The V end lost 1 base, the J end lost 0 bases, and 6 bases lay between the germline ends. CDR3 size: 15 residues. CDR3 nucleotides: TGTGCCAGCAGTGAATTGGGGACGAACACCGGGGAGCTGTTTTTT. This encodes CASSELGTNTGELFF.

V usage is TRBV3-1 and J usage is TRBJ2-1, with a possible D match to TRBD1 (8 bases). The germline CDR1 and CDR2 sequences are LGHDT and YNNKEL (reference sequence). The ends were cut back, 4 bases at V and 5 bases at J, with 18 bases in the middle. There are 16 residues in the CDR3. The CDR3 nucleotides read TGTGCCAGCAGCCCCCTAACAGGGGGGGAGGACAATGAGCAGTTCTTC. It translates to CASSPLTGGEDNEQFF.

The CDR3, as DNA: TGTGCCAGCAGCTTAGCGGTATACAATGAGCAGTTCTTC. Protein sequence: CASSLAVYNEQFF. This rearrangement joins TRBV7-8 to TRBJ2-1; D not certain. This CDR3 is built from 13 residues. The V gene lost 0 bases and the J gene lost 4 bases, with 4 bases spanning the gap. Germline V CDR1 and CDR2: SGHVS, FQNEAQ.

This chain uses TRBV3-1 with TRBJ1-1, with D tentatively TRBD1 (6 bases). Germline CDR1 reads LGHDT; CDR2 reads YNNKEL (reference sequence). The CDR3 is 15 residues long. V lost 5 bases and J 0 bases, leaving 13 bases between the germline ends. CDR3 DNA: TGTGCCAGCAGCTCTAACAGGGATATGAACACTGAAGCTTTCTTT. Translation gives CASSSNRDMNTEAFF.

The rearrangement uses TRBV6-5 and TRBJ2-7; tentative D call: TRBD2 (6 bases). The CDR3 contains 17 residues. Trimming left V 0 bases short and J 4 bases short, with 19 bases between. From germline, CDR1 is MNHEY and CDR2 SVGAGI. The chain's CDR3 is CASSYSATGRMIYEQYF. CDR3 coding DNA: TGTGCCAGCAGTTACTCGGCTACCGGGAGAATGATTTACGAGCAGTACTTC.

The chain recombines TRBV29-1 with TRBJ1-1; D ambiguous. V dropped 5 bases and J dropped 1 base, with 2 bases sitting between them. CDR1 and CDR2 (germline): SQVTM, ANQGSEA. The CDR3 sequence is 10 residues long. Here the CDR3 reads CSVQNTEAFF. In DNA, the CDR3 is TGCAGCGTTCAGAACACTGAAGCTTTCTTT.

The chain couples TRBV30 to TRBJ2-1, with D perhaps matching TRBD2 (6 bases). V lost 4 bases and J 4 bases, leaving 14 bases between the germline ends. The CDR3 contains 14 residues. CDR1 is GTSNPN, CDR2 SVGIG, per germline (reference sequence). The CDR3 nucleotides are TGTGCCTGGACCCCCGGGACTTTTTACAATGAGCAGTTCTTC. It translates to CAWTPGTFYNEQFF.

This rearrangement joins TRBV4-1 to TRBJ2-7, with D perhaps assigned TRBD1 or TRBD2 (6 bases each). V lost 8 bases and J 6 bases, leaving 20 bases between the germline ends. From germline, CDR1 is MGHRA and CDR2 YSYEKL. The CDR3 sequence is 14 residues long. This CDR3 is CASGLGGGGREQYF. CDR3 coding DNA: TGCGCCAGCGGCTTAGGGGGAGGCGGGCGCGAGCAGTACTTC.

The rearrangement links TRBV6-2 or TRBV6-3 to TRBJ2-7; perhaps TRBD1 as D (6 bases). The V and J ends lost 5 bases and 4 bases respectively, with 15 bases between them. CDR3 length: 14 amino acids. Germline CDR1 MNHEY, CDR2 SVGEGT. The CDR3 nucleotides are TGTGCCAGCAGTCAACCTTTCGACAGGTACGAGCAGTACTTC. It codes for CASSQPFDRYEQYF.

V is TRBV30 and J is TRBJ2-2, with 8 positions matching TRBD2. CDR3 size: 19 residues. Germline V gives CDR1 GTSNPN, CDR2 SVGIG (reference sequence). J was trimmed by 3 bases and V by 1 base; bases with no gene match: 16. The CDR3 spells CAWSDTGGAGGPYTGELFF. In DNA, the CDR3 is TGTGCCTGGAGTGATACGGGGGGGGCGGGAGGCCCCTACACCGGGGAGCTGTTTTTT.

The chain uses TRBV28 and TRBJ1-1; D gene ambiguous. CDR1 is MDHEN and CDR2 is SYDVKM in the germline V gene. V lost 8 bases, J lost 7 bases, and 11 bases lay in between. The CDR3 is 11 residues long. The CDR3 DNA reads TGTGCCAGCGTCCGGGCCAGTGAAGCTTTCTTT. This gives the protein CASVRASEAFF.

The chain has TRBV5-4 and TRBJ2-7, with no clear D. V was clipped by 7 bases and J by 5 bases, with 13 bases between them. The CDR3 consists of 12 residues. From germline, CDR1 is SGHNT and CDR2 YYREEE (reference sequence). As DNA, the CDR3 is TGTGCCAGCGCAAATCCCCCCAACGAGCAGTACTTC. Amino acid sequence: CASANPPNEQYF.

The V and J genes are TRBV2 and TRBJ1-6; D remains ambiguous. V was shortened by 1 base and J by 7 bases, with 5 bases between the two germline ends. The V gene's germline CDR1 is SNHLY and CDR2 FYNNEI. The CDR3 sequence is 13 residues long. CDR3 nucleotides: TGTGCCAGCAGTGAAGGAGCAAATTCACCCCTCCACTTT. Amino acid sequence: CASSEGANSPLHF.

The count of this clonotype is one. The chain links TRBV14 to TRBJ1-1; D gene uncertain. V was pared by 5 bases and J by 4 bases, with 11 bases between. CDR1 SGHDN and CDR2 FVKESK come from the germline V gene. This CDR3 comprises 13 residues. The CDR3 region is CASSSIRVTEAFF. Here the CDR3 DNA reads TGTGCCAGCAGCTCCATTAGGGTCACTGAAGCTTTCTTT.

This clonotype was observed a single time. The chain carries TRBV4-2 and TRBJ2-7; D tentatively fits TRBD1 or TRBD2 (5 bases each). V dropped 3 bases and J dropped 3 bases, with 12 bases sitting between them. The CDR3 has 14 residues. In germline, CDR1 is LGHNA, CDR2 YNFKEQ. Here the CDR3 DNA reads TGTGCCAGCAGCCACGGGACCCTCGGCTACGAGCAGTACTTC. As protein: CASSHGTLGYEQYF.

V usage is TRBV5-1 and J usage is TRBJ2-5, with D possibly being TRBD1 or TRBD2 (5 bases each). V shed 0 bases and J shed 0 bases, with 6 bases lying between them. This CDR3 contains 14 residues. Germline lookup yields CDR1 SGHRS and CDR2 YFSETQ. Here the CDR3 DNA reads TGCGCCAGCAGCTTGGGAGGGGACCAAGAGACCCAGTACTTC. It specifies CASSLGGDQETQYF.

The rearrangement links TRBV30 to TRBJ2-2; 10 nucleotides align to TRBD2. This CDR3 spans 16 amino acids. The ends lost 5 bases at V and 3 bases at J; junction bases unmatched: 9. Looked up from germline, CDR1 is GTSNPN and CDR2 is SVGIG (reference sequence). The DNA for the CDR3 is TGTGCCTGGGATTACGTCGGACTAGCGGACACCGGGGAGCTGTTTTTT. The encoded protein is CAWDYVGLADTGELFF. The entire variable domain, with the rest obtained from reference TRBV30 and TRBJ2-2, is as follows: SQTIHQWPATLVQPVGSPLSLECTVEGTSNPNLYWYRQAAGRGLQLLFYSVGIGQISSEVPQNLSASRPQDRQFILSSKKLLLSDSGFYLCAWDYVGLADTGELFFGEGSRLTVL.

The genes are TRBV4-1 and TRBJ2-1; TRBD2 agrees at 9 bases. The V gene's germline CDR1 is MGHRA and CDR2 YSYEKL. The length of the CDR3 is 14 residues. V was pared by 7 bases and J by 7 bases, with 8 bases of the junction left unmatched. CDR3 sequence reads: CASMVAGGPNEQFF. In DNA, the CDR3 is TGCGCCAGCATGGTTGCGGGAGGGCCGAATGAGCAGTTCTTC.

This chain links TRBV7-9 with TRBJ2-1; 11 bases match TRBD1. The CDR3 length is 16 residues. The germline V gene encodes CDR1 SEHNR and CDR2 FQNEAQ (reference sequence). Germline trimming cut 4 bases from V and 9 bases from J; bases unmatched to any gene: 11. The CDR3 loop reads CASSSGGDRGSGEQFF. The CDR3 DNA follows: TGTGCCAGCAGCTCCGGGGGGGACAGGGGGTCGGGTGAGCAGTTCTTC.

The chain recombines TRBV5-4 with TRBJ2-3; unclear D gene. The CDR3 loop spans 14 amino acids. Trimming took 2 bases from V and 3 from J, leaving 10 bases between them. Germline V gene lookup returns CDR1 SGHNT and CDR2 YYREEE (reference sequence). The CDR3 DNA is TGTGCCAGCAGCTTACTCGGGCGTACAGATACGCAGTATTTT. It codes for CASSLLGRTDTQYF.

The CDR3: CASSMGIGFSTDTQYF. CDR3 DNA sequence: TGTGCCAGCTCTATGGGGATAGGTTTTTCGACAGATACGCAGTATTTT. This rearrangement joins TRBV12-3 or TRBV12-4 to TRBJ2-3; D ambiguous. V lost 8 bases, J lost 3 bases, and 21 bases lay in between. The CDR3 spans 16 residues.

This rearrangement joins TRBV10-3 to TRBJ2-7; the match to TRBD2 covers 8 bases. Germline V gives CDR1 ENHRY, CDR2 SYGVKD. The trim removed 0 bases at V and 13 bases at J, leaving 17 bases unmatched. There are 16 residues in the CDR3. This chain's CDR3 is CAISESAGGPPVGLYF. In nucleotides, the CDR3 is TGTGCCATCAGTGAGTCGGCGGGGGGACCGCCCGTGGGGCTCTACTTC.

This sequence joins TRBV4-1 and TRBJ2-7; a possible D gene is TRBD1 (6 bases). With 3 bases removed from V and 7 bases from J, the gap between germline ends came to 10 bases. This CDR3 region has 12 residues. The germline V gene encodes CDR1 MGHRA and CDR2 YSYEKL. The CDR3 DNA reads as TGCGCCAGCAGCCATATCGGACAGGAGCAGTACTTC. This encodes CASSHIGQEQYF.

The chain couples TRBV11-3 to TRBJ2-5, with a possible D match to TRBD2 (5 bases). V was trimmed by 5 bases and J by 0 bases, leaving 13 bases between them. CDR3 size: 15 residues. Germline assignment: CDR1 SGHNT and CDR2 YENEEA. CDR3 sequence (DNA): TGTGCCAGCAGCCTCCCCAAGGACTACCAAGAGACCCAGTACTTC. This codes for CASSLPKDYQETQYF.

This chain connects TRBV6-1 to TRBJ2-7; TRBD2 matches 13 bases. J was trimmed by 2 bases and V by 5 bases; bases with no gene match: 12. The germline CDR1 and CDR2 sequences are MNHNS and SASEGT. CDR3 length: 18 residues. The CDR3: CASSPGLAGVDWTYEQYF. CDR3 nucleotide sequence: TGTGCCAGCAGTCCCGGACTAGCGGGAGTCGATTGGACCTACGAGCAGTACTTC.

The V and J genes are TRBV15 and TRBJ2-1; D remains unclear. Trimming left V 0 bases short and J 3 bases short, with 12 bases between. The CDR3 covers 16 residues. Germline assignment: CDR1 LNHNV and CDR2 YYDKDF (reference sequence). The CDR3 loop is CATSRDRAGDYNEQFF. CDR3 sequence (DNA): TGTGCCACCAGCAGAGATCGGGCCGGTGACTACAATGAGCAGTTCTTC.